The sequence of this T cell receptor (beta chain) was determined in a study of T cells in Graves' hyperthyroidism and ophthalmopathy. It was RNA transcripts that yielded the amplified TCR beta CDR3 regions. When the TCR CDR3 underwent first-round RT-PCR, the HTBI primer set was used. TCRdb fed the multiplex PCR reads into MiXCR, producing one record per CDR3 protein. The sample lists about 540,000 distinct CDR3 sequences; roughly 50% were seen once. There are 13 residues in the CDR3. Looked up from germline, CDR1 is SNHLY and CDR2 is FYNNEI. J was trimmed by 3 bases and V by 7 bases; bases with no gene match: 4. Many counts were recorded for this clonotype. Its antigen is unidentified. Stable Graves' hyperthyroidism denoted no ophthalmopathy progression over 18 months. The study, taken as a whole, reports: With a median lead of about 6.9 months before onset, the model predicted ophthalmopathy. From stable hyperthyroidism, ophthalmopathy was separated by a 13 V-J model.

The rearrangement uses TRBV2 and TRBJ1-2; 8 bases align to TRBD1. The clonotype originates from a woman under 30 with Graves' hyperthyroidism. Material: peripheral blood or thyroid tissue (not recorded which). The CDR3 loop is CASTLDRDYGYTF. CDR3 in DNA: TGTGCCAGCACGCTGGACAGGGACTATGGCTACACCTTC.